Shown below are 15 T cell receptor beta chains from a single sample sequenced in a study of cytomegalovirus exposure and HLA in healthy donors. Data came from immunoSEQ multiplex PCR; TCRdb stores just in-frame clones and leaves some out. The sample consists of approximately 65,000 clones, roughly 95% of them appearing once. Sequencing was performed on PBMCs. Every receptor here comes from a man younger than 30 in good health and CMV-seronegative.

The rearrangement uses TRBV29-1 and TRBJ2-5; D gene uncertain. Per germline, CDR1 SQVTM and CDR2 ANQGSEA. The V end lost 2 bases, the J end lost 5 bases, and 9 bases lay between the germline ends. The CDR3 runs 12 residues. The CDR3 bases are TGCAGCGTTGAATCGGTCGGGGAGACCCAGTACTTC. This gives the protein CSVESVGETQYF.

In DNA form, the CDR3 reads TGTGCCAGCAGCTCCGGACAGTCAACTAATGAAAAACTGTTTTTT. This sequence encodes CASSSGQSTNEKLFF. This rearrangement joins TRBV5-4 to TRBJ1-4; TRBD1 might be the D (6 bases). The germline gives CDR1 SGHNT, CDR2 YYREEE (reference sequence). Trimming took 3 bases from V and 0 from J, leaving 9 bases between them. This CDR3 is built from 15 residues.

In this sample, this clone turned up a few times. The J gene is TRBJ2-1, the V gene TRBV6-4, with a weak D call TRBD1 (6 bases). CDR1 is MRHNA and CDR2 is SNTAGT in the germline V gene. Trimming cost V 2 bases and J 5 bases, with 7 bases left between them. This CDR3 contains 13 residues. Here the CDR3 reads CASSDRDNNEQFF. As DNA, the CDR3 is TGTGCCAGCAGTGACCGGGACAACAATGAGCAGTTCTTC.

V usage is TRBV5-8 and J usage is TRBJ1-2; a weak D match, TRBD1 (6 bases). This CDR3 is 13 amino acids long. Germline CDR1 SGHTS, CDR2 YDEGEE. V was cut by 4 bases and J by 6 bases, with 13 bases left in between. The CDR3 coding sequence is TGTGCCAGCAGCCCAGGGGTAGCCGATGGCTACACCTTC. Translation: CASSPGVADGYTF.

The J gene is TRBJ1-2, the V gene TRBV6-5; D gene ambiguous. Per germline, CDR1 MNHEY and CDR2 SVGAGI. Trimming removed 8 bases from V and 8 bases from J, with 12 bases in between. The CDR3 is 11 residues long. The CDR3 region has the DNA TGTGCCAGCCGAAAGGAGGGCGGCTACACCTTC. This gives the protein CASRKEGGYTF.

The chain combines TRBV28 with TRBJ1-2, with D maybe TRBD1 (5 bases). V dropped 3 bases and J dropped 5 bases, with 10 bases sitting between them. The CDR3 totals 13 residues. The germline gives CDR1 MDHEN, CDR2 SYDVKM. The CDR3 reads CASSFGRAYGYTF. CDR3 nucleotides: TGTGCCAGCAGTTTCGGCAGGGCTTATGGCTACACCTTC.

The CDR3 nucleotides read TGTGCCAGTAAACCGGGACAGCTGAATGAGCAGTTCTTC. Amino acids: CASKPGQLNEQFF. The V and J genes are TRBV19 and TRBJ2-1; 7 positions match TRBD1. The CDR3 totals 13 residues. V lost 7 bases and J lost 7; bases outside the gene matches: 7. Looked up from germline, CDR1 is LNHDA and CDR2 is SQIVND (reference sequence).

A single count supports this clone. This chain uses TRBV25-1 with TRBJ1-4, with TRBD1 matching over 8 bases. CDR3 length equals 16 residues. The J segment lost 4 bases and the V segment lost 5 bases, leaving 9 bases of the junction unmatched. CDR1 MGHDK and CDR2 SYGVNS come from the germline V gene. DNA of the CDR3: TGTGCCAGCAGTAAACAGACAGGGGCCAATAATGAAAAACTGTTTTTT. It is translated as CASSKQTGANNEKLFF.

The chain has TRBV1 and TRBJ1-1; the listed D gene, TRBD1, was not tested against the DNA. TRBV1 is designated a pseudogene. The CDR3 covers 16 residues. CDR3 sequence reads: CTSSQRGQRMNTEAFF. DNA of the CDR3: TGCACCAGCAGCCAACGGGGACAGCGCATGAACACTGAAGCTTTCTTT.

This clone showed up just once. The chain uses TRBV5-4 and TRBJ2-1, with 10 bases aligning to TRBD1. Trimming cost V 5 bases and J 9 bases; bases outside gene matches: 11. The CDR3 runs 15 residues. Germline V gene sequence: CDR1 SGHNT, CDR2 YYREEE (reference sequence). CDR3 amino acids: CASRAGTGVLGEQFF. The CDR3 DNA reads TGTGCCAGCAGGGCCGGGACAGGGGTCTTGGGTGAGCAGTTCTTC.

The V call is TRBV9, the J call TRBJ1-6; D unclear. The V gene lost 0 bases and the J gene lost 0 bases, with 7 bases spanning the gap. Germline lookup yields CDR1 SGDLS and CDR2 YYNGEE. The CDR3 contains 16 residues. The CDR3 loop is CASSVGLSSYNSPLHF. In nucleotides, the CDR3 is TGTGCCAGCAGCGTAGGGCTCAGCTCCTATAATTCACCCCTCCACTTT.

The CDR3 DNA sequence: TGTGCCAGCAGACAATACACAGATACGCAGTATTTT. The encoded protein is CASRQYTDTQYF. The J gene is TRBJ2-3, the V gene TRBV2; no firm D call. The V end lost 6 bases, the J end lost 2 bases, and 6 bases lay between the germline ends. The germline V gene has CDR1 SNHLY and CDR2 FYNNEI. CDR3 size: 12 residues.

Only one count was recorded for this clone. This sequence joins TRBV14 and TRBJ1-2, with 8 bases lining up with TRBD1. CDR1 and CDR2 from the germline V gene are SGHDN and FVKESK. This CDR3 has 20 amino acids. With 4 bases clipped from V and 4 bases from J, the junction kept 23 bases outside the gene matches. CDR3 in DNA: TGTGCCAGCAGCCCTCTCGGGGCAGTTTTAACCGGGACAGGAAGCTATGGCTACACCTTC. This translates into CASSPLGAVLTGTGSYGYTF.

The CDR3 DNA sequence: TGTGCCAGCAGGCAGGAACAGGGAAGGGATCAGCCCCAGCATTTT. This translates into CASRQEQGRDQPQHF. This chain uses TRBV28 with TRBJ1-5; possibly TRBD1 for D (6 bases). Germline V gene lookup returns CDR1 MDHEN and CDR2 SYDVKM. With 6 bases removed from V and 5 bases from J, the gap between germline ends came to 17 bases. This CDR3 has 15 residues.

The rearrangement uses TRBV27 and TRBJ2-7; 7 bases map to TRBD1. With V trimmed by 2 bases and J by 3 bases, 4 bases remained unmatched. CDR1 is MNHEY and CDR2 is SMNVEV in the germline V gene (reference sequence). The CDR3 sequence is 14 residues long. CDR3 in amino acids: CASSLGAGGYEQYF. The CDR3 nucleotides read TGTGCCAGCAGTTTAGGGGCAGGGGGCTACGAGCAGTACTTC.